One sample yielded the 6 T cell receptor beta chains listed below, sequenced in a study of blood T cell repertoires in COVID-19 (dated by TCRdb to 2018 to 2020). To prepare the library, the immunoSEQ multiplex PCR assay was applied. In its TCRdb copy, this immuneACCESS table keeps in-frame sequences only and misses some clones. Where compared with another copy, unresolved V genes explain less than half of these, and the others have no known cause. Counted in this sample were approximately 31,000 clones; 85% to 90% of them appeared once. About 12% of the sample is in the top ten clones. The sample taken for sequencing was peripheral blood. Source of these receptors: a man in his 70s with active COVID-19.

The chain couples TRBV21-1 to TRBJ1-1; TRBD1, the table's D call, lacks a check against the DNA. TRBV21-1 is noted as a pseudogene. This CDR3 has 14 residues. Here the CDR3 DNA reads TGTGCCAGCAGCAGTTTCACAGCGAACACTGAAGCTTTCTTT. It yields the protein CASSSFTANTEAFF.

This clone was counted only a few times. The gene calls are TRBV28 and TRBJ1-6; the D gene is possibly TRBD1 (5 bases). The CDR3 has 18 amino acids. Trimming pared 2 bases from V and 6 bases from J, leaving 20 bases between. Germline CDR1 MDHEN, CDR2 SYDVKM. DNA for the CDR3: TGTGCCAGCAGTTTAATGCCCTCGGGGGGGTCGGGTAATTCACCCCTCCACTTT. Amino acid sequence: CASSLMPSGGSGNSPLHF.

The rearrangement uses TRBV2 and TRBJ2-3; D gene unclear. Trimming shortened V by 3 bases and J by 6 bases, and 10 bases separated the two germline ends. The CDR3 contains 13 residues. CDR1 and CDR2 (germline): SNHLY, FYNNEI. Here the CDR3 DNA reads TGTGCCAGCAGTGAGCGGTTATGGGATACGCAGTATTTT. Its translation is CASSERLWDTQYF.

In DNA form, the CDR3 reads TGTGCCAGCAGTCTTGCGGGGCAGGGAAGGACTGAAGCTTTCTTT. It encodes CASSLAGQGRTEAFF. The chain carries TRBV28 and TRBJ1-1, with D tentatively TRBD1 (5 bases). Trimming left V 5 bases short and J 5 bases short, with 18 bases between. The CDR3 has 15 residues. Germline-derived CDR1 and CDR2 are MDHEN and SYDVKM.

The chain couples TRBV13 to TRBJ2-2, with TRBD2 as a possible D gene (6 bases). The CDR3 runs 16 residues. CDR1 and CDR2 from the germline V gene are PRHDT and FYEKMQ (reference sequence). The germline V and J ends were trimmed by 2 bases and 2 bases, with 12 bases remaining between them. The CDR3 DNA is TGTGCCAGCAGCTTAACGGCTAGCGCCAACACCGGGGAGCTGTTTTTT. It is translated as CASSLTASANTGELFF.

V is TRBV3-1 (or the pseudogene TRBV3-2) and J is TRBJ1-3; the D gene is possibly TRBD1 (5 bases). This CDR3 is 15 amino acids long. From germline, CDR1 is LGHDT and CDR2 YNNKEL (reference sequence). The ends were cut back, 2 bases at V and 3 bases at J, with 11 bases in the middle. The CDR3 sequence is CASSQFGGDGNTIYF. The CDR3 nucleotides are TGTGCCAGCAGCCAATTCGGGGGGGATGGAAACACCATATATTTT.